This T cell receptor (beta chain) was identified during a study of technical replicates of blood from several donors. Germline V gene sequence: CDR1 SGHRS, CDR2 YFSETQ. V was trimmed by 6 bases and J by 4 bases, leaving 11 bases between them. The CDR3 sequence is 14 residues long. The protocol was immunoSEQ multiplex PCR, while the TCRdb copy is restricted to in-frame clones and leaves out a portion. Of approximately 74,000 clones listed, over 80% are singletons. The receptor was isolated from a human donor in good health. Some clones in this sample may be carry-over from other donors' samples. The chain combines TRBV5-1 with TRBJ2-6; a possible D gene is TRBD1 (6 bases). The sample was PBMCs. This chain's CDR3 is CASTRGDGANVLTF. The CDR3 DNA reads TGCGCCAGCACCAGGGGCGACGGGGCCAACGTCCTGACTTTC.